A single sample gave rise to the 30 T cell receptor beta chains below, sequenced in a study. Each CDR3 protein gets one entry after TCRdb re-called the RT-PCR reads with MiXCR. The sample includes about 680,000 distinct CDR3 sequences, approximately 15% of them seen just once. Sequenced: memory CD4+ T cells from blood. These receptors were obtained from a female donor in good health, serving as a healthy control.

The chain is built from TRBV24-1 and TRBJ1-5; the D is unclear. The CDR3 runs to 13 residues. Germline V CDR1 and CDR2: KGHDR, SFDVKD. With 4 bases removed from V and 5 bases from J, the gap between germline ends came to 8 bases. The CDR3 loop reads CATSDYGDQPQHF. CDR3 bases: TGTGCCACCAGTGACTACGGCGATCAGCCCCAGCATTTT.

This clonotype showed up just a few times. The rearrangement links TRBV6-4 to TRBJ2-1; TRBD1 matches 7 bases. The CDR3 totals 15 residues. The V segment lost 6 bases and the J segment 7 bases; nucleotides outside the gene matches: 12. Looked up from germline, CDR1 is MRHNA and CDR2 is SNTAGT. The CDR3 loop is CASSAQGVGVNEQFF. The CDR3 nucleotides are TGTGCCAGCAGCGCCCAGGGGGTCGGGGTGAATGAGCAGTTCTTC.

V gene TRBV20-1 combines with J gene TRBJ2-7, with D perhaps TRBD1 or TRBD2 (5 bases each). In germline, CDR1 is DFQATT, CDR2 SNEGSKA (reference sequence). The CDR3 covers 12 residues. V was shortened by 6 bases and J by 3 bases, with 12 bases between the two germline ends. The CDR3 is CSAGTDVYEQYF. In nucleotides, the CDR3 is TGCAGTGCCGGGACCGACGTCTACGAGCAGTACTTC.

In this sample, this clonotype turned up many times. The chain links TRBV7-3 to TRBJ2-5; 9 positions match TRBD1. The trim removed 8 bases at V and 2 bases at J, leaving 9 bases unmatched. Germline lookup yields CDR1 SGHTA and CDR2 FQGTGA. The CDR3 spans 15 residues. In DNA form, the CDR3 reads TGTGCCAGCGTCCTAGACAGGGGGGTTCAAGAGACCCAGTACTTC. It is translated as CASVLDRGVQETQYF.

This clonotype was seen a handful of times. The chain employs TRBV6-2 or TRBV6-3 and TRBJ1-5; 10 bases fit TRBD1. CDR3 length: 15 amino acids. J lost 5 bases, V lost 2 bases, and 3 bases had no gene match. Per the germline V gene, CDR1 is MNHEY and CDR2 is SVGEGT. CDR3 bases: TGTGCCAGCAGTTACACCGGGACAGGGGATCAGCCCCAGCATTTT. Translation: CASSYTGTGDQPQHF.

This clonotype has more than one count but fewer than ten. The rearrangement uses TRBV25-1 and TRBJ2-7; 7 nucleotides agree with TRBD2. From germline, CDR1 is MGHDK and CDR2 SYGVNS. The CDR3 is made up of 15 amino acids. V lost 2 bases to trimming and J lost 6 bases; unmatched junction nucleotides: 10. Here the CDR3 reads CASSEGREWVPEQYF. CDR3 coding DNA: TGTGCCAGCAGTGAAGGGCGGGAGTGGGTACCCGAGCAGTACTTC.

This clonotype was observed at least ten times. This chain joins TRBV29-1 and TRBJ1-4, with D possibly matching TRBD1 (6 bases). V lost 1 base and J 4 bases, leaving 10 bases between the germline ends. The CDR3 has 14 amino acids. Germline V gene data show CDR1 as SQVTM and CDR2 as ANQGSEA. In DNA, the CDR3 is TGCAGCGTTGAAGGAACAGGGAATAATGAAAAACTGTTTTTT. It codes for CSVEGTGNNEKLFF. Based on the CDR3 plus reference TRBV29-1 and TRBJ1-4, the full variable domain is SAVISQKPSRDICQRGTSLTIQCQVDSQVTMMFWYRQQPGQSLTLIATANQGSEATYESGFVIDKFPISRPNLTFSTLTVSNMSPEDSSIYLCSVEGTGNNEKLFFGSGTQLSVL.

This clonotype was seen repeatedly, ten times or more. The chain joins TRBV12-3 or TRBV12-4 to TRBJ2-5; D uncertain. Trimming took 10 bases from V and 2 from J, leaving 17 bases between them. This CDR3 contains 14 residues. Here the CDR3 reads CATQPDHGQETQYF. The DNA for the CDR3 is TGTGCCACCCAGCCGGACCACGGACAAGAGACCCAGTACTTC.

The sample holds a few counts of this clonotype. The chain employs TRBV7-8 and TRBJ1-6; 10 positions agree with TRBD1. Losses at the gene ends were 5 bases for V and 9 bases for J; bases not matched to a gene: 7. Germline CDR1 and CDR2: SGHVS and FQNEAQ. The CDR3 length is 15 residues. CDR3 DNA sequence: TGTGCCAGCAGCATGCGGGGACAGGGGTTTTCACCCCTCCACTTT. Protein sequence: CASSMRGQGFSPLHF. Complete variable domain (other parts from reference TRBV7-8 and TRBJ1-6): GAGVSQSPRYKVAKRGQDVALRCDPISGHVSLFWYQQALGQGPEFLTYFQNEAQLDKSGLPSDRFFAERPEGSVSTLKIQRTQQEDSAVYLCASSMRGQGFSPLHFGNGTRLTVT.

The chain couples TRBV7-2 to TRBJ1-6, with TRBD1 identical over 7 bases. CDR1 and CDR2 (germline): SGHTA, FQGNSA. The CDR3 is 18 amino acids. The V and J ends lost 0 bases and 8 bases, in that order; junction bases with no gene match: 13. This chain's CDR3 is CASSLALGGGGGHSPLHF. Written as DNA, the CDR3 is TGTGCCAGCAGCTTAGCCCTTGGGGGAGGGGGCGGCCATTCACCCCTCCACTTT. The complete variable domain, with remaining parts taken from reference TRBV7-2 and TRBJ1-6, reads GAGVSQSPSNKVTEKGKDVELRCDPISGHTALYWYRQSLGQGLEFLIYFQGNSAPDKSGLPSDRFSAERTGGSVSTLTIQRTQQEDSAVYLCASSLALGGGGGHSPLHFGNGTRLTVT.

This clonotype has a count of ten or more. This chain uses TRBV5-5 with TRBJ2-4; D remains ambiguous. CDR3 length: 14 residues. V was shortened by 1 base and J by 6 bases, with 11 bases between the two germline ends. The germline V gene encodes CDR1 SGHKS and CDR2 YYEKEE (reference sequence). The CDR3 bases are TGTGCCAGCAGCTTGATTGGGGTCTCAAACATTCAGTACTTC. It specifies CASSLIGVSNIQYF.

The chain carries TRBV12-3 or TRBV12-4 and TRBJ1-1; D ambiguous. The V and J ends lost 4 bases and 5 bases respectively, with 8 bases between them. CDR3 length: 12 amino acids. The CDR3 loop reads CASSYGLTEAFF. CDR3 coding DNA: TGTGCCAGCAGTTACGGGTTGACTGAAGCTTTCTTT.

In this sample, this clonotype turned up a few times. The chain has TRBV14 and TRBJ2-1; D is uncertain. The CDR3 length is 13 residues. CDR1 is SGHDN, CDR2 FVKESK, per germline. The V gene lost 0 bases and the J gene lost 5 bases, with 5 bases spanning the gap. CDR3: CASSQDRDNEQFF. CDR3 DNA: TGTGCCAGCAGCCAAGATCGAGACAATGAGCAGTTCTTC.

Only a few counts were recorded for this clonotype. The chain joins TRBV20-1 to TRBJ1-2; no clear D. CDR1 is DFQATT, CDR2 SNEGSKA, per germline (reference sequence). V lost 6 bases and J lost 0, with 14 bases in between. CDR3 length equals 14 residues. The DNA for the CDR3 is TGCAGTGCCGCCCCGGCCGAGGCTAACTATGGCTACACCTTC. This encodes CSAAPAEANYGYTF.

In DNA form, the CDR3 reads TGTGCCAGCAGTGCCCTCACGGGGGGGGTTTACAATGAGCAGTTCTTC. Protein: CASSALTGGVYNEQFF. The genes are TRBV6-2 or TRBV6-3 and TRBJ2-1; 8 bases agree with TRBD2. Germline values: CDR1 MNHEY, CDR2 SVGEGT. With V trimmed by 5 bases and J by 4 bases, 10 bases remained unmatched. This CDR3 spans 16 amino acids.

This clonotype was observed a handful of times. This rearrangement joins TRBV7-9 to TRBJ1-1; no clear D gene. The CDR3 consists of 15 residues. From germline, CDR1 is SEHNR and CDR2 FQNEAQ (reference sequence). V lost 5 bases and J lost 7, with 20 bases in between. The CDR3 here is CASSRTENRRDEAFF. Here the CDR3 DNA reads TGTGCCAGCAGCCGAACCGAAAACCGACGCGATGAAGCTTTCTTT.

This clonotype was detected many times. The J gene is TRBJ2-5, the V gene TRBV5-1; D unclear. V lost 1 base to trimming and J lost 4 bases, with 8 bases between them. This CDR3 region has 13 residues. Germline V CDR1 and CDR2: SGHRS, YFSETQ. The CDR3 is CASSLRIGETQYF. CDR3 DNA sequence: TGCGCCAGCAGCTTGCGGATTGGAGAGACCCAGTACTTC.

Only a few counts were recorded for this clonotype. CDR3 in DNA: TGTGCCAGCAGCCCGGCGAGAGCCGAAGTCTACGAGCAGTACTTC. Residues: CASSPARAEVYEQYF. This chain connects TRBV7-2 to TRBJ2-7; D not resolved. The germline V and J ends were trimmed by 5 bases and 3 bases, with 17 bases remaining between them. Germline-derived CDR1 and CDR2 are SGHTA and FQGNSA. CDR3 length equals 15 residues.

The table lists this clonotype with a few counts. The chain links TRBV6-5 to TRBJ1-4; 7 nucleotides align to TRBD1. Germline CDR1 is MNHEY and CDR2 is SVGAGI. The CDR3 is 15 residues long. The ends lost 4 bases at V and 4 bases at J; junction bases unmatched: 6. The CDR3 nucleotides read TGTGCCAGCAGTTCGGGACAGAGCGTTAATGAAAAACTGTTTTTT. This translates into CASSSGQSVNEKLFF.

Ten or more counts support this clonotype. The chain is built from TRBV12-3 or TRBV12-4 and TRBJ2-1; no reliable D call. CDR3 length: 12 amino acids. The V end lost 4 bases, the J end lost 10 bases, and 11 bases lay between the germline ends. The CDR3 is CASSSGPREQFF. For the CDR3, the DNA is TGTGCCAGCAGTTCCGGACCGCGGGAGCAGTTCTTC.

The rearrangement joins TRBV5-1 to TRBJ1-5; TRBD1 is a possible D gene (5 bases). CDR3 length: 15 residues. Trimming removed 0 bases at V and 4 bases at J, with 11 bases between. Germline CDR1 reads SGHRS; CDR2 reads YFSETQ. Written as DNA, the CDR3 is TGCGCCAGCAGCTTGGTAGGGGACCCAAATCAGCCCCAGCATTTT. As protein: CASSLVGDPNQPQHF. The full variable domain, in which reference TRBV5-1 and TRBJ1-5 provide the parts outside the CDR3, is KAGVTQTPRYLIKTRGQQVTLSCSPISGHRSVSWYQQTPGQGLQFLFEYFSETQRNKGNFPGRFSGRQFSNSRSEMNVSTLELGDSALYLCASSLVGDPNQPQHFGDGTRLSIL.

The CDR3 reads CATKRGTGRVVQYF. In DNA form, the CDR3 reads TGTGCCACCAAGAGGGGGACAGGACGCGTCGTGCAGTACTTC. This chain links TRBV28 with TRBJ2-7, with 8 bases identical to TRBD1. V shed 10 bases, J shed 9 bases, and the junction held 17 bases outside the gene matches. The CDR3 extends over 14 amino acids. Germline values: CDR1 MDHEN, CDR2 SYDVKM.

This clonotype has ten or more counts. The V call is TRBV20-1, the J call TRBJ2-5; the match to TRBD2 covers 7 bases. With V trimmed by 5 bases and J by 2 bases, 5 bases remained unmatched. The CDR3 runs 13 residues. CDR1 DFQATT and CDR2 SNEGSKA come from the germline V gene (reference sequence). CDR3 coding DNA: TGCAGTGCTTACGTCGGGGGGCAAGAGACCCAGTACTTC. Protein product: CSAYVGGQETQYF.

CDR3 loop: CSARREAMGEQYF. The CDR3 DNA reads as TGCAGTGCTAGACGGGAGGCAATGGGCGAGCAGTACTTC. The rearrangement uses TRBV20-1 and TRBJ2-7; 7 nucleotides line up with TRBD2. The CDR3 runs to 13 residues. With 2 bases clipped from V and 6 bases from J, the junction kept 7 bases outside the gene matches. Germline lookup yields CDR1 DFQATT and CDR2 SNEGSKA (reference sequence).

The gene calls are TRBV6-2 or TRBV6-3 and TRBJ1-4; 7 nucleotides agree with TRBD1. The V segment lost 6 bases and the J segment 7 bases; nucleotides outside the gene matches: 8. From germline, CDR1 is MNHEY and CDR2 SVGEGT. This CDR3 has 14 amino acids. The DNA for the CDR3 is TGTGCCAGCAGCCACAGGGGAGTTGGTGAAAAACTGTTTTTT. It yields the protein CASSHRGVGEKLFF.

The chain links TRBV7-2 to TRBJ2-7, with 8 bases identical to TRBD2. CDR1 is SGHTA and CDR2 is FQGNSA in the germline V gene. The CDR3 covers 16 residues. V lost 3 bases, J lost 3 bases, and 10 bases stayed unmatched. CDR3 in amino acids: CASSFGAGLAGYEQYF. DNA for the CDR3: TGTGCCAGCAGCTTTGGTGCGGGGCTAGCGGGCTACGAGCAGTACTTC. Combining the CDR3 with reference TRBV7-2 and TRBJ2-7 gives the whole variable domain GAGVSQSPSNKVTEKGKDVELRCDPISGHTALYWYRQSLGQGLEFLIYFQGNSAPDKSGLPSDRFSAERTGGSVSTLTIQRTQQEDSAVYLCASSFGAGLAGYEQYFGPGTRLTVT.

This clonotype was counted a few times. In DNA, the CDR3 is TGTGCCAGCAGCAGGACATTTTCAACAGGGCTAGCCAAAAACATTCAGTACTTC. Residues: CASSRTFSTGLAKNIQYF. The chain carries TRBV7-8 and TRBJ2-4, with D possibly TRBD1 on 6 matching bases. The CDR3 is made up of 18 amino acids. CDR1 SGHVS and CDR2 FQNEAQ come from the germline V gene. Trimming removed 5 bases at V and 0 bases at J, with 20 bases between.

DNA for the CDR3: TGTGCCAGCAGCTTAGATGCTAGCGGGAGAAATGAGCAGTTCTTC. Protein product: CASSLDASGRNEQFF. The chain joins TRBV7-3 to TRBJ2-1; TRBD2 matches at 10 bases. V lost 2 bases, J lost 7 bases, and 5 bases stayed unmatched. Germline V gene lookup returns CDR1 SGHTA and CDR2 FQGTGA. CDR3 length equals 15 residues.

This clonotype was detected only once. The chain employs TRBV10-3 and TRBJ1-2, with D perhaps TRBD1 (5 bases). From germline, CDR1 is ENHRY and CDR2 SYGVKD. The CDR3 is 15 amino acids. The ends were cut back, 6 bases at V and 4 bases at J, with 18 bases in the middle. In nucleotides, the CDR3 is TGTGCCATCAGGCCGCAGGGAATCCCCTCCTATGGCTACACCTTC. Its protein product is CAIRPQGIPSYGYTF.

There are a few counts of this clonotype. This sequence joins TRBV24-1 and TRBJ2-2, with D possibly being TRBD1 or TRBD2 (5 bases each). Germline CDR1 is KGHDR and CDR2 is SFDVKD. This CDR3 spans 14 amino acids. Trimming shortened V by 4 bases and J by 6 bases, and 11 bases separated the two germline ends. The CDR3 DNA reads as TGTGCCACCAGTGACCCGGGACGGGCCGGGGAGCTGTTTTTT. Amino acid sequence: CATSDPGRAGELFF.